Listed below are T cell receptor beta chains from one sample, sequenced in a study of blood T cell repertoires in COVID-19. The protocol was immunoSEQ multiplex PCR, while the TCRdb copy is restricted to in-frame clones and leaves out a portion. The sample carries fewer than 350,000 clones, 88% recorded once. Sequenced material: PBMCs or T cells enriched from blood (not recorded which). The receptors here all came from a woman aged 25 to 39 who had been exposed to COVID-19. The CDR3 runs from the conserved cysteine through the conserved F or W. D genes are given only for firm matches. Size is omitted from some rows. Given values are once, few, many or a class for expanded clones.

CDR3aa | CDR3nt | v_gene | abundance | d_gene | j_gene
CSVGVTSVYEQYF | TGCAGCGTTGGTGTGACTAGCGTTTACGAGCAGTACTTC | TRBV29-1 | NA | TRBD2 | TRBJ2-7
CASSITGKNTEAFF | TGTGCCAGTAGTATAACAGGGAAGAACACTGAAGCTTTCTTT | TRBV19 | few | NA | TRBJ1-1
CASNRSGSNQPQHF | TGTGCCAGCAATCGGAGTGGTAGCAATCAGCCCCAGCATTTT | TRBV28 | NA | NA | TRBJ1-5
CASSLGLAGEWGSDTQYF | TGTGCCAGCAGCTTGGGACTAGCGGGAGAGTGGGGATCGGATACGCAGTATTTT | TRBV5-4 | NA | TRBD2 | TRBJ2-3
CASSLGSGSTKTQYF | TGCGCCAGCAGCTTAGGTAGCGGGAGTACGAAGACCCAGTACTTC | TRBV5-1 | NA | TRBD2 | TRBJ2-5
CASGSGPGLDYGYTF | TGTGCTAGTGGTTCTGGACCGGGACTTGACTATGGCTACACCTTC | TRBV12-5 | few | NA | TRBJ1-2
CASSIRDSTMKQFF | TGCGCCAGCAGCATCCGGGACTCTACAATGAAGCAGTTCTTC | TRBV5-1 | NA | NA | TRBJ2-1
CAITTEGRGTDTQYF | TGTGCCATAACCACGGAGGGCAGGGGGACAGATACGCAGTATTTT | TRBV6-5 | NA | NA | TRBJ2-3
CASSLHPSGRLNEQFF | TGTGCCAGCAGCCTGCACCCTAGCGGGAGATTAAATGAGCAGTTCTTC | TRBV7-3 | NA | TRBD2 | TRBJ2-1
CAISGDRVGWEQYF | TGTGCCATCAGTGGGGACAGGGTCGGATGGGAGCAGTACTTC | TRBV10-3 | NA | TRBD1 | TRBJ2-7
CASSNPGLAKNIQYF | TGTGCCAGTAGTAACCCAGGACTAGCCAAAAACATTCAGTACTTC | TRBV19 | NA | NA | TRBJ2-4